The 29 T cell receptor beta chains below were found in one sample sequenced in a study of T cells after posttransplantation cyclophosphamide. Sampled 1 year posttransplant, controls received myeloablative marrow transplants, methotrexate and a calcineurin inhibitor. Repertoires were generated with immunoSEQ multiplex PCR, while TCRdb's copy carries only in-frame clones and drops some. The sample shows about 21,000 clones, around 86% of them seen only once. Specimen: PBMCs, collected 362 days after allogeneic stem cell transplant with calcineurin inhibitor and methotrexate. Every receptor here comes from a female patient in her thirties or forties who received an allogeneic stem cell transplant from an unrelated donor, was CMV-positive, and had acute and chronic GVHD. Certain T cells may be donor cells from the graft.

The V gene is TRBV2, the J gene TRBJ2-2; 9 nucleotides agree with TRBD2. Germline trimming cut 3 bases from V and 6 bases from J; bases unmatched to any gene: 5. The CDR3 runs 15 residues. Per germline, CDR1 SNHLY and CDR2 FYNNEI. CDR3: CASSDAGLAPGELFF. The CDR3 nucleotides are TGTGCCAGCAGTGATGCGGGACTAGCCCCCGGGGAGCTGTTTTTT.

The chain joins TRBV30 to TRBJ1-1; D unclear. Germline assignment: CDR1 GTSNPN and CDR2 SVGIG (reference sequence). V was shortened by 2 bases and J by 4 bases, with 17 bases between the two germline ends. This CDR3 region has 15 residues. CDR3 loop: CAWSLAGSGGTEAFF. For the CDR3, the DNA is TGTGCCTGGAGTCTTGCGGGATCGGGAGGCACTGAAGCTTTCTTT.

The chain is built from TRBV10-3 and TRBJ2-3, with 10 nucleotides matching TRBD2. Germline CDR1 and CDR2: ENHRY and SYGVKD. The CDR3 is 14 amino acids. V lost 6 bases, J lost 5 bases, and 5 bases stayed unmatched. CDR3 nucleotides: TGTGCCATCAGAAGCGGGGGGGCGGGAGATACGCAGTATTTT. This sequence encodes CAIRSGGAGDTQYF.

This rearrangement joins TRBV7-2 to TRBJ2-1; D unclear. V gave up 4 bases and J gave up 0 bases, with 10 bases separating them. The CDR3 sequence is 15 residues long. Looked up from germline, CDR1 is SGHTA and CDR2 is FQGNSA. The CDR3 coding sequence is TGTGCCAGCAGCTCCCGTGTCAGCTCCTACAATGAGCAGTTCTTC. Its translation is CASSSRVSSYNEQFF. Drawing the rest from reference TRBV7-2 and TRBJ2-1, the complete variable domain is GAGVSQSPSNKVTEKGKDVELRCDPISGHTALYWYRQSLGQGLEFLIYFQGNSAPDKSGLPSDRFSAERTGGSVSTLTIQRTQQEDSAVYLCASSSRVSSYNEQFFGPGTRLTVL.

This sequence joins TRBV7-8 and TRBJ1-5; 9 bases agree with TRBD1. The CDR3 has 15 residues. V lost 5 bases, J lost 9 bases, and 11 bases stayed unmatched. Germline lookup yields CDR1 SGHVS and CDR2 FQNEAQ. The CDR3 reads CASSTTTGGVAPQHF. CDR3 coding DNA: TGTGCCAGCAGCACTACGACAGGGGGGGTAGCGCCCCAGCATTTT. The complete variable domain, with remaining parts taken from reference TRBV7-8 and TRBJ1-5, reads GAGVSQSPRYKVAKRGQDVALRCDPISGHVSLFWYQQALGQGPEFLTYFQNEAQLDKSGLPSDRFFAERPEGSVSTLKIQRTQQEDSAVYLCASSTTTGGVAPQHFGDGTRLSIL.

The gene calls are TRBV27 and TRBJ1-6; D unresolved. CDR1 is MNHEY and CDR2 is SMNVEV in the germline V gene (reference sequence). This CDR3 is 13 amino acids long. V was pared by 0 bases and J by 10 bases, with 7 bases between. CDR3 nucleotide sequence: TGTGCCAGCAGTTTATCGGGCGGGTCACCCCTCCACTTT. Its protein is CASSLSGGSPLHF.

V is TRBV19 and J is TRBJ1-5; D is undetermined. The V gene's germline CDR1 is LNHDA and CDR2 SQIVND (reference sequence). CDR3 size: 16 residues. Trimming removed 1 base at V and 6 bases at J, with 16 bases between. The CDR3 is CASSIGSGVQGQPQHF. CDR3 nucleotides: TGTGCCAGTAGTATAGGATCCGGGGTACAAGGTCAGCCCCAGCATTTT.

The rearrangement links TRBV7-3 to TRBJ2-3; D gene unclear. CDR3 length: 14 residues. Germline V gives CDR1 SGHTA, CDR2 FQGTGA. Trimming stripped 1 base from V and 0 bases from J, with 5 bases between. The CDR3 here is CASSLIASTDTQYF. For the CDR3, the DNA is TGTGCCAGCAGCTTAATAGCTAGCACAGATACGCAGTATTTT.

V gene TRBV7-2 combines with J gene TRBJ2-1; 11 nucleotides agree with TRBD2. Trimming cost V 6 bases and J 9 bases; bases outside gene matches: 7. The germline CDR1 and CDR2 sequences are SGHTA and FQGNSA. The CDR3 covers 14 residues. In nucleotides, the CDR3 is TGTGCCAGCAGACCGACTAGCGGGAAGCCTGAGCAGTTCTTC. Encoded protein: CASRPTSGKPEQFF.

The rearrangement joins TRBV5-1 to TRBJ2-1; D is undetermined. The CDR3 has 11 residues. CDR1 SGHRS and CDR2 YFSETQ come from the germline V gene. Trimming stripped 4 bases from V and 6 bases from J, with 5 bases between. The CDR3 reads CASSQSNEQFF. The CDR3 coding sequence is TGCGCCAGCAGCCAATCCAATGAGCAGTTCTTC. The full variable domain, in which reference TRBV5-1 and TRBJ2-1 provide the parts outside the CDR3, is KAGVTQTPRYLIKTRGQQVTLSCSPISGHRSVSWYQQTPGQGLQFLFEYFSETQRNKGNFPGRFSGRQFSNSRSEMNVSTLELGDSALYLCASSQSNEQFFGPGTRLTVL.

This clone was found once. The chain uses TRBV4-1 and TRBJ1-1; weak D call: TRBD1 (6 bases). Trimming removed 7 bases at V and 0 bases at J, with 21 bases between. Germline V lookup: CDR1 MGHRA, CDR2 YSYEKL. CDR3 length: 17 amino acids. CDR3 DNA: TGCGCCAGCAAGGGGGGGGGCAGTGAGATAATGAACACTGAAGCTTTCTTT. This translates into CASKGGGSEIMNTEAFF.

The V and J genes are TRBV7-8 and TRBJ1-1; 9 nucleotides agree with TRBD1. The CDR3 loop spans 16 amino acids. CDR1 SGHVS and CDR2 FQNEAQ come from the germline V gene. V shed 2 bases, J shed 1 base, and the junction held 5 bases outside the gene matches. The CDR3 spells CASSLRGDRENTEAFF. CDR3 sequence (DNA): TGTGCCAGCAGCTTAAGGGGGGACAGGGAGAACACTGAAGCTTTCTTT.

This clone was seen once. This chain joins TRBV5-6 and TRBJ1-2, with TRBD1 identical over 10 bases. Germline V gene lookup returns CDR1 SGHDT and CDR2 YYEEEE. The V segment lost 4 bases and the J segment 4 bases; nucleotides outside the gene matches: 4. CDR3 length equals 14 residues. The CDR3 DNA follows: TGTGCCAGCAGCGGGGACAGGGGTGGCTATGGCTACACCTTC. It codes for CASSGDRGGYGYTF.

The genes are TRBV7-2 and TRBJ2-5, with TRBD2 matching 10 bases. The CDR3 spans 16 residues. The V gene end was trimmed by 6 bases and the J gene end by 4 bases; junction bases not matched to a gene: 11. Germline CDR1 and CDR2: SGHTA and FQGNSA. The CDR3 DNA reads TGTGCCAGCAGTATAGGTGCTAGCGGGGGAAGAGAGACCCAGTACTTC. This codes for CASSIGASGGRETQYF.

This chain joins TRBV7-9 and TRBJ1-6; 8 nucleotides line up with TRBD1. CDR3 length: 14 residues. Trimming took 4 bases from V and 9 from J; bases not matched to a gene: 5. The germline gives CDR1 SEHNR, CDR2 FQNEAQ (reference sequence). The CDR3 DNA is TGTGCCAGCAGCTCAGGACAGGGCGGTTCACCCCTCCACTTT. This codes for CASSSGQGGSPLHF.

The rearrangement uses TRBV9 and TRBJ2-5, with 7 bases that match TRBD2. The germline V gene encodes CDR1 SGDLS and CDR2 YYNGEE. Germline trimming cut 0 bases from V and 5 bases from J; bases unmatched to any gene: 7. The CDR3 extends over 15 amino acids. In nucleotides, the CDR3 is TGTGCCAGCAGCGTAGGGGGGGGGTTCGGGGAGACCCAGTACTTC. Its protein product is CASSVGGGFGETQYF.

The chain joins TRBV7-3 to TRBJ2-7; 11 nucleotides match TRBD1. The V gene end was trimmed by 0 bases and the J gene end by 4 bases; junction bases not matched to a gene: 5. Germline lookup yields CDR1 SGHTA and CDR2 FQGTGA. There are 16 residues in the CDR3. The CDR3 loop is CASSLTYGTGGYEQYF. The CDR3 DNA follows: TGTGCCAGCAGCTTAACGTATGGGACAGGGGGATACGAGCAGTACTTC.

This chain connects TRBV6-1 to TRBJ1-1; TRBD1 matches at 9 bases. J gave up 11 bases and V 6 bases, and 4 bases lay outside the gene matches. This CDR3 is 11 amino acids long. Germline loops: CDR1 MNHNS, CDR2 SASEGT. The CDR3, as DNA: TGTGCCAGCAGAGGACAGGGGAGGGCTTTCTTT. Protein: CASRGQGRAFF.

In DNA, the CDR3 is TGTGCCAGCAGCTCACAGGGTCGCATCCGGCCTGGCTACACCTTC. Protein sequence: CASSSQGRIRPGYTF. J is TRBJ1-2 and V is TRBV28; tentative D call: TRBD1 (6 bases). Trimming left V 6 bases short and J 7 bases short, with 21 bases between. CDR1 and CDR2 (germline): MDHEN, SYDVKM. The CDR3 length is 15 residues.

V is TRBV5-4 and J is TRBJ2-1; TRBD2 might be the D (5 bases). Germline lookup yields CDR1 SGHNT and CDR2 YYREEE (reference sequence). The V end lost 0 bases, the J end lost 0 bases, and 13 bases lay between the germline ends. The CDR3 loop spans 17 amino acids. CDR3 region: CASSLGVGGSSYNEQFF. CDR3 sequence (DNA): TGTGCCAGCAGCTTGGGGGTCGGAGGTTCCTCCTACAATGAGCAGTTCTTC. The variable domain in full, completed from reference TRBV5-4 and TRBJ2-1, reads ETGVTQSPTHLIKTRGQQVTLRCSSQSGHNTVSWYQQALGQGPQFIFQYYREEENGRGNFPPRFSGLQFPNYSSELNVNALELDDSALYLCASSLGVGGSSYNEQFFGPGTRLTVL.

This clone was picked up a small number of times. The J gene is TRBJ1-5, the V gene TRBV19; the D gene is possibly TRBD1 (6 bases). CDR3 length: 15 residues. Trimming shortened V by 10 bases and J by 0 bases, and 16 bases separated the two germline ends. Germline V gene lookup returns CDR1 LNHDA and CDR2 SQIVND (reference sequence). The CDR3 here is CAIPTGPYSNQPQHF. In DNA, the CDR3 is TGTGCCATTCCGACAGGACCCTATAGCAATCAGCCCCAGCATTTT.

This clone came up once. The CDR3, as DNA: TGCGCCAGCTTCGCACAGTCGAACACTGAAGCTTTCTTT. This codes for CASFAQSNTEAFF. This rearrangement joins TRBV5-1 to TRBJ1-1, with unresolved D. This CDR3 is 13 amino acids long. CDR1 is SGHRS and CDR2 is YFSETQ in the germline V gene. The ends were cut back, 7 bases at V and 1 base at J, with 11 bases in the middle.

In its sample, this clone was seen a few times. The V call is TRBV10-3, the J call TRBJ1-2; D might be TRBD1 (5 bases). The CDR3 runs 14 residues. Trimming took 4 bases from V and 2 from J, leaving 11 bases between them. Germline CDR1 ENHRY, CDR2 SYGVKD. CDR3 sequence: CAISVYSGNYGYTF. Here the CDR3 DNA reads TGTGCCATCAGTGTCTATTCAGGGAACTATGGCTACACCTTC.

Only a few counts were recorded for this clone. The chain employs TRBV10-3 and TRBJ2-7; 10 nucleotides agree with TRBD2. The V and J ends lost 4 bases and 2 bases, in that order; junction bases with no gene match: 5. Germline lookup yields CDR1 ENHRY and CDR2 SYGVKD. The CDR3 length is 15 residues. The CDR3 region is CAISASSGSTYEQYF. The CDR3 coding sequence is TGTGCCATCAGTGCTTCTAGCGGGAGTACCTACGAGCAGTACTTC.

The J gene is TRBJ1-2, the V gene TRBV2; maybe TRBD1 (5 bases). The germline V and J ends were trimmed by 8 bases and 4 bases, with 20 bases remaining between them. The germline gives CDR1 SNHLY, CDR2 FYNNEI. This CDR3 region has 15 residues. CDR3 DNA sequence: TGTGCCAGCGCGGCCACAGGCCTATACGGCTATGGCTACACCTTC. This encodes CASAATGLYGYGYTF.

This rearrangement joins TRBV5-1 to TRBJ2-3, with D possibly being TRBD1 (6 bases). V lost 3 bases, J lost 3 bases, and 11 bases lay in between. The CDR3 contains 14 residues. Germline V gene sequence: CDR1 SGHRS, CDR2 YFSETQ. The CDR3 protein is CASSSSTGTDTQYF. The CDR3 DNA reads TGCGCCAGCAGCTCATCAACAGGGACAGATACGCAGTATTTT. Complete variable domain (other parts from reference TRBV5-1 and TRBJ2-3): KAGVTQTPRYLIKTRGQQVTLSCSPISGHRSVSWYQQTPGQGLQFLFEYFSETQRNKGNFPGRFSGRQFSNSRSEMNVSTLELGDSALYLCASSSSTGTDTQYFGPGTRLTVL.

The chain couples TRBV2 to TRBJ1-4; no firm D call. V was shortened by 1 base and J by 13 bases, with 19 bases between the two germline ends. CDR3 length equals 15 residues. In germline, CDR1 is SNHLY, CDR2 FYNNEI. CDR3: CASSEGNIAPARLFF. The CDR3 DNA follows: TGTGCCAGCAGTGAAGGAAACATTGCTCCCGCCAGACTGTTTTTT.

The chain combines TRBV30 with TRBJ1-5; D unresolved. Trimming shortened V by 3 bases and J by 0 bases, and 6 bases separated the two germline ends. The CDR3 runs 13 residues. Per the germline V gene, CDR1 is GTSNPN and CDR2 is SVGIG (reference sequence). The CDR3 region has the DNA TGTGCCTGGAGCGAGGATAGCAATCAGCCCCAGCATTTT. It codes for CAWSEDSNQPQHF.

The chain recombines TRBV9 with TRBJ2-5; D perhaps matches TRBD1 (6 bases). The DNA matches TRBJ2-7 better at its end, which makes the J call doubtful. Germline CDR1 reads SGDLS; CDR2 reads YYNGEE. This CDR3 has 16 residues. CDR3 residues: CASSASPVGGTYEQYF. The CDR3 region has the DNA TGTGCCAGCAGCGCCTCTCCCGTAGGGGGAACCTACGAGCAGTACTTC.